This T cell receptor beta chain was observed in a study of cytomegalovirus exposure and HLA in healthy donors. Overall study context: Ancestry clustering placed 81% of some 400 genotyped donors in the Caucasian-associated cluster.

In the case of this clone: The antigen is undetermined.

The PCR employed 60 Vbeta primers together with 13 Jbeta primers. Sequencing used immunoSEQ multiplex PCR; TCRdb keeps in-frame clones, though not all of them. Of around 140,000 clones listed, under 90% are singletons. V lost 4 bases, J lost 4 bases, and 3 bases stayed unmatched. CDR3 length equals 13 residues. Germline V gene sequence: CDR1 SQVTM, CDR2 ANQGSEA. Whole-study findings and limits: The only immune exposure information that was available was CMV serostatus. In a later analysis, CMV-associated beta chains were mostly HLA-associated, it appeared.

The chain couples TRBV29-1 to TRBJ1-1; 10 bases line up with TRBD1. This clonotype originated in a man aged 40-50 years in good health and CMV-seronegative. The sequenced sample consisted of PBMCs. CDR3 region: CSVGTGGGTEAFF. The DNA for the CDR3 is TGCAGCGTTGGGACAGGGGGAGGCACTGAAGCTTTCTTT. Using reference TRBV29-1 and TRBJ1-1 for the parts outside the CDR3, the full variable domain is SAVISQKPSRDICQRGTSLTIQCQVDSQVTMMFWYRQQPGQSLTLIATANQGSEATYESGFVIDKFPISRPNLTFSTLTVSNMSPEDSSIYLCSVGTGGGTEAFFGQGTRLTVV.